Here is one T cell receptor (beta chain) with its context. Amplified TCR beta CDR3 regions came from RNA transcripts. The primer set for the first-round RT-PCR of the TCR CDR3 was HTBI. One entry per CDR3 protein, called by TCRdb with MiXCR from the multiplex PCR reads. This table holds approximately 560,000 distinct CDR3 sequences, around 46% found once. The germline V gene encodes CDR1 SGHTA and CDR2 FQGNSA. The CDR3 runs to 13 residues. Trimming pared 2 bases from V and 7 bases from J, leaving 8 bases between. The data are from a study of T cells in Graves' hyperthyroidism and ophthalmopathy. This sequence joins TRBV7-2 and TRBJ1-4; TRBD1 might be the D (6 bases). The specimen sequenced was peripheral blood or thyroid tissue (not recorded which). This TCR was recovered from a woman between 18 and 29 years old with Graves' hyperthyroidism. CDR3: CASSLMGAEKLFF. The CDR3 coding sequence is TGTGCCAGCAGCTTAATGGGGGCTGAAAAACTGTTTTTT. Supplemented by reference TRBV7-2 and TRBJ1-4, the full variable domain reads GAGVSQSPSNKVTEKGKDVELRCDPISGHTALYWYRQSLGQGLEFLIYFQGNSAPDKSGLPSDRFSAERTGGSVSTLTIQRTQQEDSAVYLCASSLMGAEKLFFGSGTQLSVL.